This T cell receptor (beta chain) was retrieved from a study of identifying expanded T cells in peripheral blood. The sample holds one count of this clone. Its antigen is undetermined. Repertoires were generated with immunoSEQ multiplex PCR, while TCRdb's copy carries only in-frame clones and drops some. Altogether 75,000 to 95,000 clones are present, roughly 85% being singletons, with the ten largest covering just under 4.5%. General study results and limits: Two-week clone count variance significantly increased as total template count grew. Over about two and four weeks, about 16.4 and 19 clones changed, versus around 1.1 between replicates.

During the collection period, no donor immune events like infections were recorded. V was cut by 4 bases and J by 2 bases, with 14 bases left in between. CDR1 and CDR2 (germline): SGHAT, FQNNGV. The CDR3 is 15 residues long. This receptor was obtained from a person aged 18 to 69 in good health. V usage is TRBV11-2 and J usage is TRBJ1-2; the D gene is possibly TRBD1 (6 bases). The sample comprised blood. The CDR3 here is CASSYHRDPNYGYTF. The CDR3 nucleotides read TGTGCCAGCAGCTACCACAGGGACCCCAACTATGGCTACACCTTC.